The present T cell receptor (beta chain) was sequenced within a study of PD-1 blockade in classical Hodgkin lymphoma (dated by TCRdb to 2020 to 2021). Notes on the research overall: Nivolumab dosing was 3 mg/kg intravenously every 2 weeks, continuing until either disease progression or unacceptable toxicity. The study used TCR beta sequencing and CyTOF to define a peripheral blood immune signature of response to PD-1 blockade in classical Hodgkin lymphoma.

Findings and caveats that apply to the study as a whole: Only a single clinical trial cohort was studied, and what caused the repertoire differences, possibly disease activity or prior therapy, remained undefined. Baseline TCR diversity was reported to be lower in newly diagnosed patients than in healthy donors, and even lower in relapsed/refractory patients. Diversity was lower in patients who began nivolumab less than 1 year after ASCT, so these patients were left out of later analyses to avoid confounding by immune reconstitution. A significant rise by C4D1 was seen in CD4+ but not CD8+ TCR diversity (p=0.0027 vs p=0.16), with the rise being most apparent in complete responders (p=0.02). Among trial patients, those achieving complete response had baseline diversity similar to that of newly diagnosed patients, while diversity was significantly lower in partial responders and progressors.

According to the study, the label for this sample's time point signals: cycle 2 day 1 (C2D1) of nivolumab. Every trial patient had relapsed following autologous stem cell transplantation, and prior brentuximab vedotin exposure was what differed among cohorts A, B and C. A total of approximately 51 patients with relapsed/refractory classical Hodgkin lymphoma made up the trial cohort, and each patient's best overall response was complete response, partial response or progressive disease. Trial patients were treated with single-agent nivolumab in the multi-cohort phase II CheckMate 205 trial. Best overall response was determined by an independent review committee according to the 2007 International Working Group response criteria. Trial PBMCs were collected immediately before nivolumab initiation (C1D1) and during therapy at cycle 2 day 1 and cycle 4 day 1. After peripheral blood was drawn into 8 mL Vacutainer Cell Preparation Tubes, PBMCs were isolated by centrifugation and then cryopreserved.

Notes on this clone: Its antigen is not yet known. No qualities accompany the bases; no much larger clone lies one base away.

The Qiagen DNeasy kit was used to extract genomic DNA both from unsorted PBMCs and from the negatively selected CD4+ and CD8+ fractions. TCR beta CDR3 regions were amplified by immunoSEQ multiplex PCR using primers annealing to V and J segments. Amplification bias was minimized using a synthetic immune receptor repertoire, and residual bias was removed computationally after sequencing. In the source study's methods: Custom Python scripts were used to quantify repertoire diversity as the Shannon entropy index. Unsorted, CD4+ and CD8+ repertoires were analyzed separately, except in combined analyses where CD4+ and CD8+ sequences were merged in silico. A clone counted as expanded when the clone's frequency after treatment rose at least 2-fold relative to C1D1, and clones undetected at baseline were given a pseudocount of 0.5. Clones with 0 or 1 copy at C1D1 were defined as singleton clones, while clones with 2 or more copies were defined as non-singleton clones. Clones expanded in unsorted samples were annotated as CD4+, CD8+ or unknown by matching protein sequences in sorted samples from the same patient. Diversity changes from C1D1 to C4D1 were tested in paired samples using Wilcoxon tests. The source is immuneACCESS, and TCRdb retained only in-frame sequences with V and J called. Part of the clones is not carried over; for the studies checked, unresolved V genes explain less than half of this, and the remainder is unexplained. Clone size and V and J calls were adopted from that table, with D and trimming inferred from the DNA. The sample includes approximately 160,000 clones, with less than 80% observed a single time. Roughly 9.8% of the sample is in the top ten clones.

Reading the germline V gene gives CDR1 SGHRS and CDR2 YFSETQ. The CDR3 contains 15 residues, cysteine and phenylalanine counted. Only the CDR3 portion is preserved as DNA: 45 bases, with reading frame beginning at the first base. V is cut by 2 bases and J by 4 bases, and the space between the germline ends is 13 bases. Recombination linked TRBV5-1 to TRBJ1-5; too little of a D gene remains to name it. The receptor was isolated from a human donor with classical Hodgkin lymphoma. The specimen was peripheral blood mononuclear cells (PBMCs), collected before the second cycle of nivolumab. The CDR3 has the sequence CASSFDFGGNQPQHF. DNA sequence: TGCGCCAGCAGCTTCGACTTCGGAGGGAATCAGCCCCAGCATTTT.